This T cell receptor (beta chain) originates from a study of identical twins. A template switching step contributed a universal primer site, while unique molecular identifiers were present in the cDNA. TCRdb itself ran the 5' RACE reads through MiXCR, one entry per CDR3 protein. The table lists hundreds of thousands of distinct CDR3 sequences, roughly 12% of them singletons. The ends were cut back, 5 bases at V and 5 bases at J, with 15 bases in the middle. This CDR3 region has 14 residues. The germline gives CDR1 SEHNR, CDR2 FQNEAQ (reference sequence). These data were also filed under a second study, of yellow fever vaccine responses in identical twins.

Input material: PBMCs. The rearrangement uses TRBV7-9 and TRBJ2-5; D might be TRBD2 (6 bases). The receptor was derived from a woman aged 18-29 years in good health. CDR3 loop: CASSRLDSAETQYF. Written as DNA, the CDR3 is TGTGCCAGCAGCCGACTAGACTCTGCCGAGACCCAGTACTTC. The full variable domain, with the rest looked up from reference TRBV7-9 and TRBJ2-5, is DTGVSQNPRHKITKRGQNVTFRCDPISEHNRLYWYRQTLGQGPEFLTYFQNEAQLEKSRLLSDRFSAERPKGSFSTLEIQRTEQGDSAMYLCASSRLDSAETQYFGPGTRLLVL.